This T cell receptor (beta chain) was captured by sequencing in a study of metastatic and nonmetastatic thyroid tumors. For the study at large: It was across blood and tumor or nodule tissue from malignant and benign thyroid patients that repertoires were compared.

This clone has a handful of counts. Germline V gene data show CDR1 as SNHLY and CDR2 as FYNNEI. V was clipped by 8 bases and J by 4 bases, with 7 bases between them. This CDR3 has 11 amino acids. TCRdb re-called clones via MiXCR from the PCR reads. The sample lists approximately 42,000 clones; approximately 24% were seen once. Until they underwent thyroid surgery, no patient had received any treatment. Material: tumor tissue. The TCR comes from a female donor with papillary thyroid cancer or a benign thyroid nodule (not recorded which). Some clones in this sample may be carry-over from other donors' samples. The chain uses TRBV2 and TRBJ2-3; no firm D call. In nucleotides, the CDR3 is TGTGCCAGCTTAAGGGCAGATACGCAGTATTTT. Encoded protein: CASLRADTQYF.